This T cell receptor beta chain was observed in a study of regulatory T cells in long-lasting Graves disease. This clonotype was detected ten times or more. Its matching antigen is unknown. The V and J ends lost 6 bases and 0 bases respectively, with 9 bases between them. This CDR3 region has 14 residues. HTBI primers from iRepertoire and Arm-PCR of CDR3 regions yielded the TCR beta libraries. In TCRdb, the multiplex PCR reads were re-called with MiXCR into one record per CDR3 protein. Here the sample spans 410,000 or so distinct CDR3 sequences, about 16% being singletons. The time point denotes: newly diagnosed GD, antithyroid drugs for less than 3 months. The TCR library was prepared using RNA isolated from PBMCs. Notes on the study in general: Since the sample size was small, accuracy may have been reduced. Persistent disease samples used TRBV28, TRBJ1-2 and TRBJ2-5 preferentially. The study found persistent patients shared more public clonotypes (approximately 2,700) than new patients (approximately 870).

The sample was also linked to a second study, of T cells in Graves' hyperthyroidism and ophthalmopathy. That work adds: In the first-round RT-PCR of the TCR CDR3, the HTBI primer set was used.

This receptor was taken from a woman aged 30 to 39 with Graves disease. This sample comprised peripheral blood mononuclear cells (PBMCs), obtained at new diagnosis, from a patient treated with antithyroid drugs. V and J are TRBV12-3 or TRBV12-4 and TRBJ2-1, with a weak D call TRBD1 (5 bases). The CDR3 is CASRRQLSYNEQFF. The CDR3 DNA follows: TGTGCCAGCAGGCGACAGCTCTCCTACAATGAGCAGTTCTTC.